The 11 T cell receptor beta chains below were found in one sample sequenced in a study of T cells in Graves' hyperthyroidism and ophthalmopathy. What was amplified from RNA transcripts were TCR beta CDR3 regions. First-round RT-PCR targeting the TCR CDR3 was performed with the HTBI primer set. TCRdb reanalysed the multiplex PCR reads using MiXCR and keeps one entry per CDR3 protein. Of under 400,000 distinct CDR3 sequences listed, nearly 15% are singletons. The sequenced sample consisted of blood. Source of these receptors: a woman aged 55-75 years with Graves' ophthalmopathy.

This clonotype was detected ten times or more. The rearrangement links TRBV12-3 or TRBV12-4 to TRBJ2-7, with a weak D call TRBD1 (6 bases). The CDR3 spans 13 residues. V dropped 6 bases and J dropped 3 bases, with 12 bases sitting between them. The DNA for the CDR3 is TGTGCCAGCAGGGGACAACAGGGCTACGAGCAGTACTTC. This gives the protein CASRGQQGYEQYF.

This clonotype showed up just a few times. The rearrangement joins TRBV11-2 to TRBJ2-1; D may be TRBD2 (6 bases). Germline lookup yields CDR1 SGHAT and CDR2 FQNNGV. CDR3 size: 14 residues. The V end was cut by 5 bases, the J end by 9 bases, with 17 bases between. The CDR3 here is CASSPRTIQGEQFF. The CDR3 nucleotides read TGTGCCAGCAGCCCCCGGACTATCCAGGGTGAGCAGTTCTTC.

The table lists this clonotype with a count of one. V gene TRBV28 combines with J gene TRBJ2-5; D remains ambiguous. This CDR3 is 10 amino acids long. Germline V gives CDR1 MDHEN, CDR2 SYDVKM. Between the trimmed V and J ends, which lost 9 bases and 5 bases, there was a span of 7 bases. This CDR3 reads CASTGETQYF. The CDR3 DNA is TGTGCCAGTACCGGGGAGACCCAGTACTTC.

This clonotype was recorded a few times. The CDR3: CASSLIHEQYF. For the CDR3, the DNA is TGTGCCAGCAGTTTAATCCACGAGCAGTACTTC. The chain has TRBV28 and TRBJ2-7; D unresolved. Trimming removed 2 bases at V and 5 bases at J, with 4 bases between. The CDR3 runs 11 residues. In germline, CDR1 is MDHEN, CDR2 SYDVKM.

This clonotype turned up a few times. The CDR3 here is CASSYNWNNEQFF. DNA of the CDR3: TGTGCCAGCAGCTATAACTGGAACAATGAGCAGTTCTTC. The chain links TRBV13 to TRBJ2-1, with unresolved D. The CDR3 spans 13 residues. Trimming cost V 4 bases and J 5 bases, with 9 bases left between them. The germline V gene has CDR1 PRHDT and CDR2 FYEKMQ (reference sequence).

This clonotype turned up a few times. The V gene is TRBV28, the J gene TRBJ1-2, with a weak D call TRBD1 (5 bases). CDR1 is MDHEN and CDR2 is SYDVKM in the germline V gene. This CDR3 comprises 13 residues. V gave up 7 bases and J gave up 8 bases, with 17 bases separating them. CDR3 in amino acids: CASNHRGPRGYTF. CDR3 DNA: TGTGCCAGCAACCACCGGGGCCCGAGGGGCTACACCTTC.

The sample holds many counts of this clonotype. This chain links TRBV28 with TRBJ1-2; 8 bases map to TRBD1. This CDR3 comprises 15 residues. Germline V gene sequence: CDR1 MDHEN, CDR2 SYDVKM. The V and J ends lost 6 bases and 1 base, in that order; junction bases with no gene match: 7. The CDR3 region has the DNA TGTGCCAGCAGACCGACAGGGGTAATTAACTATGGCTACACCTTC. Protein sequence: CASRPTGVINYGYTF.

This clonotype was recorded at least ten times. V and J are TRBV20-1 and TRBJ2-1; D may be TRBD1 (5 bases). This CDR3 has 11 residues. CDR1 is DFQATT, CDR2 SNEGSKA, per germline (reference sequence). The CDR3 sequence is CSCPGSNEQFF. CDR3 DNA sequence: TGCAGCTGCCCAGGGTCCAATGAGCAGTTCTTC.

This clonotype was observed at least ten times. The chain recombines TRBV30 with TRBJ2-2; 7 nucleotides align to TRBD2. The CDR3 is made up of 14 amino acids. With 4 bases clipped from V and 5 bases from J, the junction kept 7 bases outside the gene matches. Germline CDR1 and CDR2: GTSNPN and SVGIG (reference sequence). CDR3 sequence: CAWTGTTQTGELFF. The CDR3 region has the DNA TGTGCCTGGACCGGGACTACCCAAACCGGGGAGCTGTTTTTT.

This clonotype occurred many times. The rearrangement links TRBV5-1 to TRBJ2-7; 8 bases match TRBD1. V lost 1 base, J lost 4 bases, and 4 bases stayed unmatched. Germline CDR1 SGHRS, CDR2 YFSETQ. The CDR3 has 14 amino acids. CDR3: CASSLNRGAYEQYF. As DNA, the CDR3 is TGCGCCAGCAGCTTGAACAGGGGGGCGTACGAGCAGTACTTC. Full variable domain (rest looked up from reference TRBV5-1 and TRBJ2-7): KAGVTQTPRYLIKTRGQQVTLSCSPISGHRSVSWYQQTPGQGLQFLFEYFSETQRNKGNFPGRFSGRQFSNSRSEMNVSTLELGDSALYLCASSLNRGAYEQYFGPGTRLTVT.

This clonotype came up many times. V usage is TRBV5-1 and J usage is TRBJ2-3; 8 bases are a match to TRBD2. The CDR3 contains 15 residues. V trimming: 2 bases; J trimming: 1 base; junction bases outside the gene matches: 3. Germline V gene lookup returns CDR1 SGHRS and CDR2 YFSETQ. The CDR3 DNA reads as TGCGCCAGCAGCTTTAACGGGAGGGGCACAGATACGCAGTATTTT. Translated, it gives CASSFNGRGTDTQYF.